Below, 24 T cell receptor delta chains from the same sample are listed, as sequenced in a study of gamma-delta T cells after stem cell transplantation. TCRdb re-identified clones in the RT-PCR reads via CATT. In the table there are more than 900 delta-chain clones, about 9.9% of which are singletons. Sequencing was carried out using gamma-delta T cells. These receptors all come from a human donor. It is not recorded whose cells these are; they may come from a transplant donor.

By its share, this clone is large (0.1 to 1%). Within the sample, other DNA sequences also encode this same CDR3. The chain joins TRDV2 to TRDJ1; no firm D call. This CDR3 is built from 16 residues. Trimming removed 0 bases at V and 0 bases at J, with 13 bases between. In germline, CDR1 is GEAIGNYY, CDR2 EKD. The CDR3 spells CACDTVGTPYTDKLIF. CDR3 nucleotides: TGTGCCTGTGACACCGTTGGGACCCCGTACACCGATAAACTCATCTTT.

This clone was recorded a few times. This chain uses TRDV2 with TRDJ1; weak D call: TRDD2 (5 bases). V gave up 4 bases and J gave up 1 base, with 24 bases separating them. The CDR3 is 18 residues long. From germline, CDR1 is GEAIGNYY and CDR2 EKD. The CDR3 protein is CACDPMTTTVIITDKLIF. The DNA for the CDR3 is TGTGCCTGTGATCCTATGACCACTACAGTGATCATCACCGATAAACTCATCTTT.

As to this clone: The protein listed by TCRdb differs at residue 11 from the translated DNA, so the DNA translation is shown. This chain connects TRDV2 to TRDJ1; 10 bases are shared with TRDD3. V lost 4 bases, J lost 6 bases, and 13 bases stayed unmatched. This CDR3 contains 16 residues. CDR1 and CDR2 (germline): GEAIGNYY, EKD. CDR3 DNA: TGTGCCTGTGATCTACTGGGGGATTCGGGCCAGCATAAACTCATCTTT. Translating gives CACDLLGDSGQHKLIF.

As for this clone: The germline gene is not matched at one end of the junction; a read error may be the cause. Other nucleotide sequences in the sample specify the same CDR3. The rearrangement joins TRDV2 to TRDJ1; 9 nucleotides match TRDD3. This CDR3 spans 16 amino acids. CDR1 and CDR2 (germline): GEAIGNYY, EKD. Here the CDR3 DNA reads TGCGCCTGTGACTCCCTGGGGGATCGGAAGGCCGATAAACTCATCTTT. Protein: CACDSLGDRKADKLIF.

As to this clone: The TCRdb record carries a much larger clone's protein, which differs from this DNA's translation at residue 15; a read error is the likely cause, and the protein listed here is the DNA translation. CDR3 sequence: CACDKLGDTNPEPWYTRQMFF. In DNA form, the CDR3 reads TGTGCCTGTGACAAACTGGGGGACACCAACCCGGAGCCCTGGTACACCCGACAGATGTTTTTC. This chain joins TRDV2 and TRDJ3; 9 nucleotides align to TRDD3. This CDR3 spans 21 amino acids. Germline CDR1 is GEAIGNYY and CDR2 is EKD.

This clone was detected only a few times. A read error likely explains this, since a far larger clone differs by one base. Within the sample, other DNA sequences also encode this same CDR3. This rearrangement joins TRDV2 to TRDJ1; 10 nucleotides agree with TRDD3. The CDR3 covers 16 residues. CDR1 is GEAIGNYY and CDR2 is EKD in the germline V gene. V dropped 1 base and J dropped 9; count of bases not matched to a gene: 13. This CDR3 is CACDTVGGDTRLQLIF. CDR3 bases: TGTGCCTGTGACACAGTTGGGGGGGATACGCGGTTACAACTCATCTTT.

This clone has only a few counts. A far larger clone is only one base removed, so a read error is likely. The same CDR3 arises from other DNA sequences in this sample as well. CDR3 sequence: CALGGTGGYPDKLIF. In nucleotides, the CDR3 is TGCGCTCTTGGGGGGACTGGGGGATACCCCGATAAACTCATCTTT. The V gene is TRDV1, the J gene TRDJ1; 12 positions agree with TRDD3. CDR3 size: 15 residues. CDR1 TSWWSYY and CDR2 QGS come from the germline V gene.

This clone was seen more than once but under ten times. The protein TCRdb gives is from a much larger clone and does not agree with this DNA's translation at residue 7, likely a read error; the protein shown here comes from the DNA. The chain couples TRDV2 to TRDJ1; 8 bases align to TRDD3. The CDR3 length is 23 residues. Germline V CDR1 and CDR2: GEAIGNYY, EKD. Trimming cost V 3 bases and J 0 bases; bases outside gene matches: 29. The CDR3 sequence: CACDLLQGDNTPNTGHYTDKLIF. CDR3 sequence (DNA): TGTGCCTGTGACTTGTTACAGGGGGATAATACCCCGAATACCGGGCATTACACCGATAAACTCATCTTT.

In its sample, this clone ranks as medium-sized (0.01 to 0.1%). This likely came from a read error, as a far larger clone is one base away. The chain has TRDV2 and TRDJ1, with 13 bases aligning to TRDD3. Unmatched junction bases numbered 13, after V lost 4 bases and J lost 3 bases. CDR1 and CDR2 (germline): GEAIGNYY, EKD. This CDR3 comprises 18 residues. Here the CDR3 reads CACDSRQTGGYAPDKLIF. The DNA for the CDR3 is TGTGCCTGTGATAGCCGTCAAACTGGGGGATACGCTCCCGATAAACTCATCTTT.

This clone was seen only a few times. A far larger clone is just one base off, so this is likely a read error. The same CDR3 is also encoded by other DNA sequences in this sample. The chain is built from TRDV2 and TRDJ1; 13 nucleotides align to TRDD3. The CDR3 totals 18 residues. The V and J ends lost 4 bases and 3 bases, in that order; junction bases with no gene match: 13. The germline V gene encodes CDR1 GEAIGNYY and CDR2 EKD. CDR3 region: CACDSLQTGGYAPDKLIF. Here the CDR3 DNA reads TGTGCCTGTGATAGTCTTCAAACTGGGGGATACGCTCCCGATAAACTCATCTTT.

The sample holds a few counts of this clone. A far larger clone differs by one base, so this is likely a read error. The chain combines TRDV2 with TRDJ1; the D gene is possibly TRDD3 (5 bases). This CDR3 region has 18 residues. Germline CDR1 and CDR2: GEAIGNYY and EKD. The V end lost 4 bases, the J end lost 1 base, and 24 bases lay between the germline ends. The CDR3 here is CACEPMTNTGIITDKLIF. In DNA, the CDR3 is TGTGCCTGTGAGCCTATGACCAATACAGGGATCATCACCGATAAACTCATCTTT.

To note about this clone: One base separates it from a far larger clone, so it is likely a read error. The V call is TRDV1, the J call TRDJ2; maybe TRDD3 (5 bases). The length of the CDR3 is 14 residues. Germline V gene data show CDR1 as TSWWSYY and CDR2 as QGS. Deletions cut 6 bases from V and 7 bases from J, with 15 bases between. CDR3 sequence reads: CALGRRIGVAQLFF. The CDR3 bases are TGTGCTCTTGGCCGGAGGATAGGAGTAGCACAACTCTTCTTT.

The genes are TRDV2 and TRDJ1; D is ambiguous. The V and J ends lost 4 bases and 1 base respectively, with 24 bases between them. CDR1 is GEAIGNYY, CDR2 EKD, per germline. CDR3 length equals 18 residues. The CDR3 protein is CACEPLPTPVIITDKLIF. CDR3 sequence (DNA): TGTGCCTGTGAGCCTCTGCCCACTCCAGTGATCATCACCGATAAACTCATCTTT.

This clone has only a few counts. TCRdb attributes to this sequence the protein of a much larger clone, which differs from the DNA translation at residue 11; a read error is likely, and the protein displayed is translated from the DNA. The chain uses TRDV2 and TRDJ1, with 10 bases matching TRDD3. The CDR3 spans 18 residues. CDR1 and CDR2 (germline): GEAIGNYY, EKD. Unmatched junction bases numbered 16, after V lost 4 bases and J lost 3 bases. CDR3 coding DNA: TGTGCCTGTGATAGCCTTCAAACTGGGGGATGCGCTCCCGATAAACTCATCTTT. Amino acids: CACDSLQTGGCAPDKLIF.

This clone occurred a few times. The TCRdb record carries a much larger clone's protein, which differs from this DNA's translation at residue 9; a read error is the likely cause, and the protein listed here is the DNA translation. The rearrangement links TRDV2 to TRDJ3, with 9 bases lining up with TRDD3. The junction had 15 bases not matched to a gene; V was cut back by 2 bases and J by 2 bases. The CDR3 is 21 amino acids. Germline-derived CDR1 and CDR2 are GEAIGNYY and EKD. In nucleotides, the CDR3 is TGTGCCTGTGACAAACTGGGGGACATCAACCCGGAGCCCTGGGACACCCGACAGATGTTTTTC. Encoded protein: CACDKLGDINPEPWDTRQMFF.

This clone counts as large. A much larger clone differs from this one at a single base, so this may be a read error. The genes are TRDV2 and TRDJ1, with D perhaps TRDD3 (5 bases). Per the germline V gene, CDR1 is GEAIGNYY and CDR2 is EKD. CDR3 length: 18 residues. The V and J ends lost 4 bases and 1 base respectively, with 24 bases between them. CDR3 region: CACEPRTNTGISTDKLIF. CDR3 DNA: TGTGCCTGTGAGCCTAGGACCAATACAGGGATCAGCACCGATAAACTCATCTTT.

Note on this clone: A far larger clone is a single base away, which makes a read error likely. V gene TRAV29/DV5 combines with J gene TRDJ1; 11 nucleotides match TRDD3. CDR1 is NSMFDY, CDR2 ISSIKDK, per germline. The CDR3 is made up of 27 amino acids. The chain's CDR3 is CAVSEVGFYHLPPYSILGDIVSDKLIF. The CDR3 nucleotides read TGTGCAGTAAGCGAGGTTGGTTTCTATCACCTTCCACCATACTCGATACTGGGGGATATTGTATCCGATAAACTCATCTTT.

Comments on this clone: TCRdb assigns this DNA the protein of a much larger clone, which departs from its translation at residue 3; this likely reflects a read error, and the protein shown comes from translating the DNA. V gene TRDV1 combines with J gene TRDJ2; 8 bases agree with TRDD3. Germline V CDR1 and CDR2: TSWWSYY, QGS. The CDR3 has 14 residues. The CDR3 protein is CAVGRGIGVAQLFF. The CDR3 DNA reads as TGTGCTGTTGGCCGGGGGATAGGAGTAGCACAACTCTTCTTT.

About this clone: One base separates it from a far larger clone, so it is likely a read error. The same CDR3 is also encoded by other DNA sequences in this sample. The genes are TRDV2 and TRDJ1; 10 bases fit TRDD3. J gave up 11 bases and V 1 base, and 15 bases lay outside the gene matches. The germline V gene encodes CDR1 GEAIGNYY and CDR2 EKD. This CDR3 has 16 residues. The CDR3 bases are TGTGCCTGTGACACAGTCGGGGGGGATACGCGGTTACAGCTCATCTTT. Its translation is CACDTVGGDTRLQLIF.

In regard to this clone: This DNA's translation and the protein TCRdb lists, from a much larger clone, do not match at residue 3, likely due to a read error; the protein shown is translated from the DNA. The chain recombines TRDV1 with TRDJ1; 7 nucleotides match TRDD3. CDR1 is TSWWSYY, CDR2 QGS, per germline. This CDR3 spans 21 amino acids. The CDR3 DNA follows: TGTGCTCATGGGGAACTACTTGATTGGGGGGATGATGAGAGTGGGACCGATAAACTCATCTTT. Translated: CAHGELLDWGDDESGTDKLIF.

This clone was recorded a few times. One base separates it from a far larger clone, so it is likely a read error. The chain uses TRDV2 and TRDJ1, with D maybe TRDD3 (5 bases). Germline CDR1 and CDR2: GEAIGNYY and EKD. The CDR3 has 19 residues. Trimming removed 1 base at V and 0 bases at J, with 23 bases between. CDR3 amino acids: CACDTLQLLEGSYTDKLIF. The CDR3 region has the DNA TGTGCCTGTGACACTCTACAACTACTGGAGGGCTCGTACACCGATAAACTCATCTTT.

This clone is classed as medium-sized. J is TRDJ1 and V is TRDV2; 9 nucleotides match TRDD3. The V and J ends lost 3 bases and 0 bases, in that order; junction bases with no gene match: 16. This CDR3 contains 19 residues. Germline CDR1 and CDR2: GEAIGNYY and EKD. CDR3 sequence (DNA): TGTGCCTGTGACCCCTTGTCCCTGCTGGGGGATCCGTACACCGATAAACTCATCTTT. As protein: CACDPLSLLGDPYTDKLIF.

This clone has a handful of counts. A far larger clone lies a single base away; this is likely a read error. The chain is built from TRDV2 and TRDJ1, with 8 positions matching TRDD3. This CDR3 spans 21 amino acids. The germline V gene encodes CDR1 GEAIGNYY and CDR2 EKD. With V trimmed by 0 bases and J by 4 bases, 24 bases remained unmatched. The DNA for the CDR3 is TGTGCCTGTGACACCGTGCCTGGGGGAACTTCCCCCTACCCGGGAGTCGATAAACTCATCTTT. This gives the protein CACDTVPGGTSPYPGVDKLIF.

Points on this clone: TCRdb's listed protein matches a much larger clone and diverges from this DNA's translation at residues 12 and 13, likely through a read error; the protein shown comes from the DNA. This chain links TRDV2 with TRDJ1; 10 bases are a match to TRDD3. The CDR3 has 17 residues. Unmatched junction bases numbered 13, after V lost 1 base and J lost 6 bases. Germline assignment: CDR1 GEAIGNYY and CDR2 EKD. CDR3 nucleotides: TGTGCCTGTGACACTGTCGGGGGATACGCGGACCCCTATAAACTCATCTTT. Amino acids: CACDTVGGYADPYKLIF.